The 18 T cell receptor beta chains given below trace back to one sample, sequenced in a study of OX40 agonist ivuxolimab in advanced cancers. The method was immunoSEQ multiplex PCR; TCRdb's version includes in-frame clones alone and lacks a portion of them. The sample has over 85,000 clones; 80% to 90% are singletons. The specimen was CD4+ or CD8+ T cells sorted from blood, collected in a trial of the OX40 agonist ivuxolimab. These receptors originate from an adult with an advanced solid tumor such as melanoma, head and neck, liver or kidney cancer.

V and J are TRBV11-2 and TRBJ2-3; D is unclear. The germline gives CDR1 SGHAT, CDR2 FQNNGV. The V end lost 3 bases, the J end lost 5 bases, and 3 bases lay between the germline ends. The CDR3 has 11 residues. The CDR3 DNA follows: TGTGCCAGCAGCTTTGGAGATACGCAGTATTTT. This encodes CASSFGDTQYF.

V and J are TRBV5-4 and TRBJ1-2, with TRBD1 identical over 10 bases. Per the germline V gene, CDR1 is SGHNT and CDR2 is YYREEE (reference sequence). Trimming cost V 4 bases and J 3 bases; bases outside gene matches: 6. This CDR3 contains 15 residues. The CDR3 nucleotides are TGTGCCAGCAGCCCGGGACAGGGGTTTGACTATGGCTACACCTTC. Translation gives CASSPGQGFDYGYTF.

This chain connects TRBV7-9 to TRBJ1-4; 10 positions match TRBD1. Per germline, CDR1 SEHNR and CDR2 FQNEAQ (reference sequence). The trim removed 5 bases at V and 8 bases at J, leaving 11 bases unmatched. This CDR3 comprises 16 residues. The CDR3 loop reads CASSLNRDRGKEKLFF. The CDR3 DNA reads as TGTGCCAGCAGCCTAAACCGGGACAGGGGAAAAGAAAAACTGTTTTTT. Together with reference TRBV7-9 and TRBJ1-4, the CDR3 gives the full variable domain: DTGVSQNPRHKITKRGQNVTFRCDPISEHNRLYWYRQTLGQGPEFLTYFQNEAQLEKSRLLSDRFSAERPKGSFSTLEIQRTEQGDSAMYLCASSLNRDRGKEKLFFGSGTQLSVL.

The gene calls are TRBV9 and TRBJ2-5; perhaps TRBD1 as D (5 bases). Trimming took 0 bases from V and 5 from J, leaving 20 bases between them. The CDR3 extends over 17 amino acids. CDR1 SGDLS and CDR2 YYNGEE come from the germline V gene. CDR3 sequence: CASSVAQGRRNGETQYF. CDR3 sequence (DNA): TGTGCCAGCAGCGTAGCTCAGGGCCGGCGTAACGGGGAGACCCAGTACTTC. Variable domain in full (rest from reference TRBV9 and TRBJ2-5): DSGVTQTPKHLITATGQRVTLRCSPRSGDLSVYWYQQSLDQGLQFLIQYYNGEERAKGNILERFSAQQFPDLHSELNLSSLELGDSALYFCASSVAQGRRNGETQYFGPGTRLLVL.

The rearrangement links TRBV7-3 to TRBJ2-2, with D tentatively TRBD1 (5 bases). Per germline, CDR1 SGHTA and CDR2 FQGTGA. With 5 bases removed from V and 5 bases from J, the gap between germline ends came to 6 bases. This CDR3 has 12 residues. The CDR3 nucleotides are TGTGCCAGCAGCCGACAGACCGGGGAGCTGTTTTTT. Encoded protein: CASSRQTGELFF.

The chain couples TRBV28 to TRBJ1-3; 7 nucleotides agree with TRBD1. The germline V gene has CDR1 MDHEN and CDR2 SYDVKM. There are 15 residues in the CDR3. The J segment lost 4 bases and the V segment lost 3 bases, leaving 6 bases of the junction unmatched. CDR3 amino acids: CASSFIPGQGNTIYF. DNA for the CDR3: TGTGCCAGCAGTTTCATTCCGGGACAGGGAAACACCATATATTTT.

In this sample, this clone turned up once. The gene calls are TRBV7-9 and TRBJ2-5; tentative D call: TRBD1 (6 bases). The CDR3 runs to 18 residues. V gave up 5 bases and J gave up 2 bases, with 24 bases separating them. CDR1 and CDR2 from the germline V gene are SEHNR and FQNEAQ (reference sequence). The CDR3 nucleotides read TGTGCCAGCAGCCCTTCAGTACTAAGCCGGGACAAACAAGAGACCCAGTACTTC. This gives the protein CASSPSVLSRDKQETQYF. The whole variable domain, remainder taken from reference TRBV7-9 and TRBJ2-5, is DTGVSQNPRHKITKRGQNVTFRCDPISEHNRLYWYRQTLGQGPEFLTYFQNEAQLEKSRLLSDRFSAERPKGSFSTLEIQRTEQGDSAMYLCASSPSVLSRDKQETQYFGPGTRLLVL.

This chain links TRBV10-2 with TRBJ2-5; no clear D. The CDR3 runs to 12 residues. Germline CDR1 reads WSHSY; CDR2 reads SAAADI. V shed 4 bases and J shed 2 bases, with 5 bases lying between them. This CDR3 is CASSVPQETQYF. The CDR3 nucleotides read TGCGCCAGCAGTGTTCCGCAAGAGACCCAGTACTTC.

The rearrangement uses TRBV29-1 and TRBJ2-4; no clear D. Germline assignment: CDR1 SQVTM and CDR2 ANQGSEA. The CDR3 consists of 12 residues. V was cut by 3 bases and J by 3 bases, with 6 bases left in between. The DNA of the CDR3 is TGCAGCGTTGAGGTGGTCAAAAACATTCAGTACTTC. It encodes CSVEVVKNIQYF.

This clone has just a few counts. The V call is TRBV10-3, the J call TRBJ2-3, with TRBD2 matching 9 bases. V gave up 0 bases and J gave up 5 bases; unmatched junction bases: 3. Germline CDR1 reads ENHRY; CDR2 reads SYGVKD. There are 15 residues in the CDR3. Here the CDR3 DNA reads TGTGCCATCAGTGAGTCGACGACTAGCGGAGATACGCAGTATTTT. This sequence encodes CAISESTTSGDTQYF.

CDR3 in DNA: TGTGCCAGCTCACCGATGAGGGGGATGAACACTGAAGCTTTCTTT. Its translation: CASSPMRGMNTEAFF. This sequence joins TRBV18 and TRBJ1-1; possibly TRBD1 for D (6 bases). The germline V and J ends were trimmed by 3 bases and 0 bases, with 11 bases remaining between them. This CDR3 has 15 amino acids. Germline V gene sequence: CDR1 KGHSH, CDR2 LQKENI.

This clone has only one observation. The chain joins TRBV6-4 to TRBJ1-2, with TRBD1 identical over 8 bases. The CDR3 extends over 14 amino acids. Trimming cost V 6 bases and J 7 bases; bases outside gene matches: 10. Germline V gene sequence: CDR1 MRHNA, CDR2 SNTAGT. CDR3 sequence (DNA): TGTGCCAGCAGCTCGGGACAGGCCTTCGGTGGCTACACCTTC. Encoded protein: CASSSGQAFGGYTF.

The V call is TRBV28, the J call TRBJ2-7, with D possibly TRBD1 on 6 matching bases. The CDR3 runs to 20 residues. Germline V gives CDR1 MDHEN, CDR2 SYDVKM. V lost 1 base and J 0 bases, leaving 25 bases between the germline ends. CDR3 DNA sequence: TGTGCCAGCAGTTTATCAATTGGGGGCCCCAAGGGGAGCTTCTCCTACGAGCAGTACTTC. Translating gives CASSLSIGGPKGSFSYEQYF. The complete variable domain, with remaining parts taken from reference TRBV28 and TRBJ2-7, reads DVKVTQSSRYLVKRTGEKVFLECVQDMDHENMFWYRQDPGLGLRLIYFSYDVKMKEKGDIPEGYSVSREKKERFSLILESASTNQTSMYLCASSLSIGGPKGSFSYEQYFGPGTRLTVT.

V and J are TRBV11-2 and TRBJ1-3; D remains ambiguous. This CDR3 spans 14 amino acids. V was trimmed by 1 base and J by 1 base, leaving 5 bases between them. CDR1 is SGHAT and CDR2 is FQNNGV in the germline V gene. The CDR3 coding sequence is TGTGCCAGCAGCTTAGGTATATCTGGAAACACCATATATTTT. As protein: CASSLGISGNTIYF.

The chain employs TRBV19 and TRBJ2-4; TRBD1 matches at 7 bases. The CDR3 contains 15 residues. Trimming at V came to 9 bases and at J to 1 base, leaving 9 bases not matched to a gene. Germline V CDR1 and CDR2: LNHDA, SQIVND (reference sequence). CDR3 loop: CARSYARGAKNIQYF. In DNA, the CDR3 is TGTGCCAGATCCTATGCCAGGGGGGCCAAAAACATTCAGTACTTC. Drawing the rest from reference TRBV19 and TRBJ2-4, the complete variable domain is DGGITQSPKYLFRKEGQNVTLSCEQNLNHDAMYWYRQDPGQGLRLIYYSQIVNDFQKGDIAEGYSVSREKKESFPLTVTSAQKNPTAFYLCARSYARGAKNIQYFGAGTRLSVL.

CDR3 residues: CASSVSRPYMRSYEQYV. Here the CDR3 DNA reads TGTGCCAGCAGTGTATCCCGACCTTATATGAGGTCCTACGAGCAGTACGTC. The chain couples TRBV28 to TRBJ2-7; D is uncertain. Germline CDR1 and CDR2: MDHEN and SYDVKM. This CDR3 has 17 residues. Deletions cut 5 bases from V and 1 base from J, with 21 bases between.

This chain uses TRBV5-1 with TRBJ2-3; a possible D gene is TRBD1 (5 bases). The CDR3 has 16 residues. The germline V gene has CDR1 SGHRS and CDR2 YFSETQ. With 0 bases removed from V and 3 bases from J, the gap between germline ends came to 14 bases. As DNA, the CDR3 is TGCGCCAGCAGCTTGGGAACAGGAAAACGGACAGATACGCAGTATTTT. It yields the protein CASSLGTGKRTDTQYF.

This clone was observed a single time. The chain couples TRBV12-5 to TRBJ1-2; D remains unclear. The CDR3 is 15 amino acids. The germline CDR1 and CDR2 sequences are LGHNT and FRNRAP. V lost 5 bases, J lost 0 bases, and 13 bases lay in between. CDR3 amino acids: CASGGLDGTNYGYTF. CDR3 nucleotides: TGTGCTAGTGGTGGGCTTGACGGAACTAACTATGGCTACACCTTC.